This note documents a single T cell receptor beta chain sequence. The target antigen is unknown. This record belongs to a study of T cells expressing NK-cell markers. The study's findings and limits: There were a handful of donors in whom these clonotypes also led the CD3+CD56-NKG2C+ fraction.

Using the 5' RACE reads, TCRdb records one entry per CDR3 protein without DNA. The listing contains under 600,000 distinct CDR3 sequences. This TCR was recovered from a woman aged 50 to 60 in good health. The specimen was blood T cells: a sorted CD56 or NKG2C T cell subset, CD4+ or CD8+ T cells, or bulk PBMC T cells (not recorded which).

The CDR3 reads CASSIGLAGGETQYF. J is TRBJ2-5 and V is TRBV12-3 or TRBV12-4; TCRdb's assignment of TRBD2 cannot be checked, as there is no DNA. This CDR3 has 15 amino acids.